The 18 T cell receptor beta chains below all came from one sample that was sequenced in a study of OX40 agonist ivuxolimab in advanced cancers. The repertoire was sequenced with immunoSEQ multiplex PCR; TCRdb's copy has only in-frame clones and lacks some. Of over 25,000 clones listed, over 75% are singletons. The starting material was CD4+ or CD8+ T cells sorted from blood, obtained in a trial of the OX40 agonist ivuxolimab. The origin of the receptors is an adult with an advanced solid tumor such as melanoma, head and neck, liver or kidney cancer.

The chain links TRBV6-8 to TRBJ2-7; a possible D gene is TRBD2 (6 bases). The CDR3 is 13 residues long. CDR1 and CDR2 (germline): MNHGY, SAAAGT. Trimming took 11 bases from V and 3 from J, leaving 17 bases between them. The CDR3 coding sequence is TGTGCCGGAGGGTCTAGCCGGCTCTACGAGCAGTACTTC. Its protein is CAGGSSRLYEQYF.

The chain combines TRBV9 with TRBJ2-2, with 9 bases identical to TRBD1. Germline CDR1 SGDLS, CDR2 YYNGEE. The CDR3 runs 15 residues. V shed 4 bases and J 4 bases; nucleotides not matched to a gene: 5. The CDR3 sequence is CASSPGTGTTGELFF. The CDR3 DNA reads as TGTGCCAGCAGCCCCGGGACAGGGACCACCGGGGAGCTGTTTTTT.

CDR3 nucleotide sequence: TGTGCTAGTGGTTTGGTAGGGGCGAATGGAAACACCATATATTTT. It is translated as CASGLVGANGNTIYF. The rearrangement links TRBV12-5 to TRBJ1-3; D may be TRBD1 (5 bases). V was cut by 0 bases and J by 3 bases, with 9 bases left in between. Germline V gene sequence: CDR1 LGHNT, CDR2 FRNRAP. The CDR3 is made up of 15 amino acids.

V is TRBV7-2 and J is TRBJ2-3; D may be TRBD2 (5 bases). Between the trimmed V and J ends, which lost 4 bases and 4 bases, there was a span of 15 bases. CDR1 and CDR2 (germline): SGHTA, FQGNSA. The CDR3 spans 15 residues. CDR3 amino acids: CASSSTRARPDTQYF. CDR3 sequence (DNA): TGTGCCAGCAGCTCCACTAGGGCACGCCCAGATACGCAGTATTTT.

The chain is built from TRBV30 and TRBJ2-2; D is uncertain. This CDR3 comprises 10 residues. V lost 5 bases and J lost 7, with 5 bases in between. Germline V CDR1 and CDR2: GTSNPN, SVGIG (reference sequence). CDR3 in amino acids: CAWGGGELFF. The DNA of the CDR3 is TGTGCCTGGGGCGGCGGGGAGCTGTTTTTT.

The chain is built from TRBV4-3 and TRBJ1-4, with TRBD1 as a possible D gene (5 bases). CDR3 length equals 15 residues. CDR1 LGHNA and CDR2 YSLEER come from the germline V gene. Trimming took 0 bases from V and 5 from J, leaving 10 bases between them. The CDR3 spells CASSQDGGTNEKLFF. CDR3 coding DNA: TGCGCCAGCAGCCAAGATGGGGGTACGAATGAAAAACTGTTTTTT.

The chain couples TRBV29-1 to TRBJ2-7; 7 nucleotides agree with TRBD2. In germline, CDR1 is SQVTM, CDR2 ANQGSEA. The length of the CDR3 is 12 residues. The V segment lost 6 bases and the J segment 0 bases; nucleotides outside the gene matches: 2. For the CDR3, the DNA is TGCAGCGTGGGCGGGAGCTCCTACGAGCAGTACTTC. Translating gives CSVGGSSYEQYF.

The chain recombines TRBV27 with TRBJ1-5, with D unresolved. Trimming shortened V by 5 bases and J by 8 bases, and 19 bases separated the two germline ends. This CDR3 has 15 residues. Germline lookup yields CDR1 MNHEY and CDR2 SMNVEV (reference sequence). Here the CDR3 DNA reads TGTGCCAGCAGTCCCCCCCCACAGTTCGGGGAGCCCCAGCATTTT. Protein product: CASSPPPQFGEPQHF.

V usage is TRBV7-3 and J usage is TRBJ1-2; TRBD1 might be the D (6 bases). Trimming shortened V by 4 bases and J by 6 bases, and 6 bases separated the two germline ends. Germline CDR1 SGHTA, CDR2 FQGTGA. The CDR3 is made up of 11 amino acids. The CDR3 coding sequence is TGTGCCAGCAGCTCAGGGGATGGCTACACCTTC. This codes for CASSSGDGYTF. Full variable domain (remainder filled in from reference TRBV7-3 and TRBJ1-2): GAGVSQTPSNKVTEKGKYVELRCDPISGHTALYWYRQSLGQGPEFLIYFQGTGAADDSGLPNDRFFAVRPEGSVSTLKIQRTERGDSAVYLCASSSGDGYTFGSGTRLTVV.

The chain joins TRBV4-2 to TRBJ1-1; D possibly corresponds to TRBD1 (5 bases). Germline lookup yields CDR1 LGHNA and CDR2 YNFKEQ. The CDR3 has 12 residues. The ends were cut back, 1 base at V and 5 bases at J, with 5 bases in the middle. CDR3 nucleotides: TGTGCCAGCAGCCAAGGACAGACTGAAGCTTTCTTT. It specifies CASSQGQTEAFF.

The J gene is TRBJ2-1, the V gene TRBV11-2, with D perhaps matching TRBD2 (6 bases). Germline assignment: CDR1 SGHAT and CDR2 FQNNGV. V was pared by 5 bases and J by 7 bases, with 18 bases between. This CDR3 has 15 residues. In DNA form, the CDR3 reads TGTGCCAGCAGCCCGAGGCAGGCGGGGATGAATGAGCAGTTCTTC. Residues: CASSPRQAGMNEQFF.

This sequence joins TRBV11-2 and TRBJ2-1; 10 nucleotides align to TRBD2. With 4 bases clipped from V and 8 bases from J, the junction kept 14 bases outside the gene matches. CDR3 length: 17 amino acids. Germline assignment: CDR1 SGHAT and CDR2 FQNNGV. The CDR3 DNA reads as TGTGCCAGCAGCTACACCGGGACTAGCGATTGGCTCGATGAGCAGTTCTTC. As protein: CASSYTGTSDWLDEQFF.

This chain joins TRBV11-3 and TRBJ2-1; D not certain. Germline CDR1 is SGHNT and CDR2 is YENEEA. The CDR3 runs 15 residues. V shed 2 bases and J shed 1 base, with 9 bases lying between them. DNA of the CDR3: TGTGCCAGCAGCTTACGTCCGGGTTCCTACAATGAGCAGTTCTTC. This gives the protein CASSLRPGSYNEQFF.

The chain has TRBV7-9 and TRBJ2-5; D is possibly TRBD2 (5 bases). V lost 3 bases to trimming and J lost 5 bases, with 10 bases between them. This CDR3 has 13 amino acids. Looked up from germline, CDR1 is SEHNR and CDR2 is FQNEAQ (reference sequence). In DNA form, the CDR3 reads TGTGCCAGCAGCTTTCGGGGTAGGGAGACCCAGTACTTC. It codes for CASSFRGRETQYF. Looking up the rest from reference TRBV7-9 and TRBJ2-5 gives the full variable domain: DTGVSQNPRHKITKRGQNVTFRCDPISEHNRLYWYRQTLGQGPEFLTYFQNEAQLEKSRLLSDRFSAERPKGSFSTLEIQRTEQGDSAMYLCASSFRGRETQYFGPGTRLLVL.

This clone was detected only a few times. The chain joins TRBV30 to TRBJ2-7; 9 positions match TRBD1. With V trimmed by 3 bases and J by 6 bases, 12 bases remained unmatched. CDR1 and CDR2 (germline): GTSNPN, SVGIG (reference sequence). The CDR3 has 15 amino acids. This CDR3 reads CAWRRTGAESGEQYF. The DNA of the CDR3 is TGTGCCTGGAGGAGGACAGGGGCGGAATCGGGCGAGCAGTACTTC.

The chain couples TRBV19 to TRBJ1-1; possibly TRBD1 for D (5 bases). Germline V gene data show CDR1 as LNHDA and CDR2 as SQIVND (reference sequence). Trimming pared 10 bases from V and 5 bases from J, leaving 17 bases between. The CDR3 has 13 amino acids. The DNA for the CDR3 is TGTGCCACCCGAGCGGGGGGAGGAACTGAAGCTTTCTTT. Translation gives CATRAGGGTEAFF.

This sequence joins TRBV19 and TRBJ2-7; D uncertain. Germline loops: CDR1 LNHDA, CDR2 SQIVND (reference sequence). The CDR3 loop spans 14 amino acids. Deletions cut 3 bases from V and 2 bases from J, with 11 bases between. DNA for the CDR3: TGTGCCAGTAGTATCCTAGGACCCCCCTACGAGCAGTACTTC. Amino acid sequence: CASSILGPPYEQYF.

In this sample, this clone is medium-sized (0.01 to 0.1%). The chain uses TRBV27 and TRBJ2-3; D perhaps matches TRBD2 (5 bases). Germline CDR1 is MNHEY and CDR2 is SMNVEV (reference sequence). The CDR3 covers 13 residues. Trimming removed 8 bases from V and 2 bases from J, with 11 bases in between. DNA of the CDR3: TGTGCCAGCCCTACGGGGAACACAGATACGCAGTATTTT. Its translation: CASPTGNTDTQYF.